The TCR beta chain described here comes from a study of blood T cell repertoires in COVID-19. At the level of the study: The United States, Italy and Spain supplied acute and convalescent COVID-19 samples. Sample material is recorded as cDNA or gDNA derived from T cells, B-cell-depleted T cells, or PBMCs.

The CDR3 has 12 residues. Trimming cost V 6 bases and J 9 bases, with 12 bases left between them. The V gene's germline CDR1 is LNHDA and CDR2 SQIVND (reference sequence). In the original analysis: Nucleated cell number was recorded as an estimate derived from reference gene primer amplification. Assay used: immunoSEQ multiplex PCR; TCRdb lists only in-frame clones, some missing. D and trimming come from the DNA, and the V and J calls and clone size come from that table. Among roughly 250,000 clones listed, 70% to 90% were seen once. This chain joins TRBV19 and TRBJ2-1; D gene ambiguous. Sequencing was done on a sample of peripheral blood. This receptor was identified in a man aged 35 to 55 with acute or convalescent COVID-19. CDR3 sequence: CASRRPAGEQFF. The CDR3 nucleotides are TGTGCCAGTAGGCGACCAGCAGGTGAGCAGTTCTTC.